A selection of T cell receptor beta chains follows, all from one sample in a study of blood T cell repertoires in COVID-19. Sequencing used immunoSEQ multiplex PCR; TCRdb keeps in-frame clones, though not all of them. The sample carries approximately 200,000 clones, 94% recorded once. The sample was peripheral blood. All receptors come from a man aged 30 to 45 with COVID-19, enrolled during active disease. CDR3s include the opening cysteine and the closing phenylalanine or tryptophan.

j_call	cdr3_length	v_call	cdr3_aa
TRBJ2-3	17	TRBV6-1	CASSEDLAGGALDTQYF
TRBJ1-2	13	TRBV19	CASSMGQNYGYTF
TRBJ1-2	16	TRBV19	CASSRPGQGAKNGYTF
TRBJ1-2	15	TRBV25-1	CASSRTPDRGYGYTF
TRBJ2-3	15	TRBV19	CASSELAGGMDTQYF
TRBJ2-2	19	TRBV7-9	CASSLSGTGGLTNTGELFF
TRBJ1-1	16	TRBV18	CASSQADRGPNTEAFF
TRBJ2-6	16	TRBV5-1	CASSLGPPSGANVLTF
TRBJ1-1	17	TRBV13	CASSLETGGMTHTEAFF
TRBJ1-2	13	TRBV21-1	CASSAREDYGYTF
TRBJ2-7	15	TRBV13	CASSLGPSGGYEQYF
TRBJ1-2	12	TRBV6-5	CASSPQANGYTF
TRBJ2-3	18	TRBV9	CASSVVGGGPTSTDTQYF
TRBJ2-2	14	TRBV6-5	CATRWDFNTGELFF
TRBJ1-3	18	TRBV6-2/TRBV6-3	CASSKWRLTRGPGNTIYF
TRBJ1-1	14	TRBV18	CASSPTSAGTEAFF
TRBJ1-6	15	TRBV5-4	CASSMPGHDNSPLHF
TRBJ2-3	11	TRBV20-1	CSAARGDAQYF
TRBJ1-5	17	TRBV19	CASGPNGAGGDDQPQHF
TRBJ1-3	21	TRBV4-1	CASSQDRGRMLKTYSGNTIYF
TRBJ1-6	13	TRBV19	CASSYGLNSPLHF
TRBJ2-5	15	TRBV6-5	CASSSGGLGQETQYF
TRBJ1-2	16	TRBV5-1	CASSPPSGQGIYGYTF
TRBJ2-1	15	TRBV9	CASSLSSGGDNEQFF
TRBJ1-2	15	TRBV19	CASRTGRGANYGYTF
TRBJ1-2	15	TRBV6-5	CASSYSITGTYGYTF
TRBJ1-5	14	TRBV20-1	CSASDGNSNQPQHF
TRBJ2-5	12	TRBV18	CASSPGGETQYF
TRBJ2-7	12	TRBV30	CAWRGEAVEQYF
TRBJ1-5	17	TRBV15	CATSRAGLGAQNQPQHF
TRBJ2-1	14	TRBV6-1	CASSEISRGDEQFF
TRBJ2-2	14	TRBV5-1	CASSLFTQNGELFF
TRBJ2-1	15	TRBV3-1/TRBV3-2	CASSQDVARYNEQFF
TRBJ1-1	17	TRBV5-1	CASSSGGRDPVNTEAFF
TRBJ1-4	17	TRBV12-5	CASGRLFDAATNEKLFF
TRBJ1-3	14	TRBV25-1	CASSPSVAGNTIYF